Below are 20 T cell receptor beta chains sequenced from a single sample in a study of shared clonotypes between healthy human individuals. The assay was immunoSEQ multiplex PCR, and TCRdb's table has in-frame clones only and misses some. This table has 2 million or so clones, over 85% appearing once. Sequenced input: naive CD4+ T cells sorted from blood. As for subset: CD45RA+ positively selected. The receptors derive from a man aged 18-30 years in good health.

This clone showed up just once. The chain joins TRBV28 to TRBJ1-2; maybe TRBD1 (5 bases). Per germline, CDR1 MDHEN and CDR2 SYDVKM. Trimming cost V 3 bases and J 8 bases, with 13 bases left between them. The CDR3 length is 13 residues. CDR3 nucleotide sequence: TGTGCCAGCAGTTTGGGTAGGGGAATGGGCTACACCTTC. Protein: CASSLGRGMGYTF.

This clone was detected once. The genes are TRBV5-4 and TRBJ2-7; D is possibly TRBD2 (8 bases). CDR3 length equals 14 residues. Germline V gene lookup returns CDR1 SGHNT and CDR2 YYREEE (reference sequence). V was pared by 3 bases and J by 6 bases, with 16 bases between. The CDR3 here is CASSSGGLVFEQYF. In nucleotides, the CDR3 is TGTGCCAGCAGCTCAGGGGGACTAGTGTTCGAGCAGTACTTC.

This chain joins TRBV6-6 and TRBJ2-2; D not certain. The CDR3 covers 14 residues. Germline CDR1 MNHNY, CDR2 SVGAGI (reference sequence). V was clipped by 10 bases and J by 0 bases, with 12 bases between them. This CDR3 is CATKAWANTGELFF. CDR3 DNA: TGTGCCACAAAAGCGTGGGCGAACACCGGGGAGCTGTTTTTT.

The CDR3 sequence is CASSAPGTGTNYGYTF. For the CDR3, the DNA is TGTGCCAGCAGTGCTCCCGGGACAGGGACTAACTATGGCTACACCTTC. The chain uses TRBV6-1 and TRBJ1-2; 9 bases fit TRBD1. The CDR3 totals 16 residues. Germline V gives CDR1 MNHNS, CDR2 SASEGT. V lost 4 bases, J lost 0 bases, and 6 bases stayed unmatched.

The chain has TRBV30 and TRBJ2-4; D is unclear. The germline V and J ends were trimmed by 0 bases and 0 bases, with 12 bases remaining between them. CDR1 and CDR2 (germline): GTSNPN, SVGIG (reference sequence). CDR3 length: 16 residues. This CDR3 reads CAWSVWGRLAKNIQYF. CDR3 coding DNA: TGTGCCTGGAGTGTATGGGGTCGACTAGCCAAAAACATTCAGTACTTC. Together with reference TRBV30 and TRBJ2-4, the CDR3 gives the full variable domain: SQTIHQWPATLVQPVGSPLSLECTVEGTSNPNLYWYRQAAGRGLQLLFYSVGIGQISSEVPQNLSASRPQDRQFILSSKKLLLSDSGFYLCAWSVWGRLAKNIQYFGAGTRLSVL.

J is TRBJ1-4 and V is TRBV7-8; D not resolved. Trimming removed 5 bases at V and 1 base at J, with 11 bases between. This CDR3 contains 15 residues. Germline loops: CDR1 SGHVS, CDR2 FQNEAQ. Written as DNA, the CDR3 is TGTGCCAGCAGCGCGGAACCAGGAACTAATGAAAAACTGTTTTTT. It specifies CASSAEPGTNEKLFF.

For this clone: This clone may be a read error of a much larger clone one base away. The V gene is TRBV29-1, the J gene TRBJ2-2; TRBD2 agrees at 10 bases. The CDR3 extends over 14 amino acids. The germline CDR1 and CDR2 sequences are SQVTM and ANQGSEA. V dropped 6 bases and J dropped 4; count of bases not matched to a gene: 5. CDR3 sequence: CSVLASGGTGELFF. The CDR3 bases are TGCAGCGTCCTGGCTAGCGGGGGCACCGGGGAGCTGTTTTTT.

J is TRBJ2-2 and V is TRBV2; TRBD1 matches at 9 bases. V lost 5 bases and J lost 4; bases outside the gene matches: 5. Germline assignment: CDR1 SNHLY and CDR2 FYNNEI. This CDR3 has 15 amino acids. The CDR3 nucleotides read TGTGCCAGCAGTCCAACAGGGGGCACCACCGGGGAGCTGTTTTTT. Its translation is CASSPTGGTTGELFF.

The chain has TRBV9 and TRBJ1-4; 7 nucleotides match TRBD1. The CDR3 runs 16 residues. Losses at the gene ends were 0 bases for V and 7 bases for J; bases not matched to a gene: 9. Germline V gene lookup returns CDR1 SGDLS and CDR2 YYNGEE. CDR3 protein: CASSVDPQGISEKLFF. CDR3 nucleotide sequence: TGTGCCAGCAGCGTAGACCCACAGGGGATTAGTGAAAAACTGTTTTTT.

The chain couples TRBV6-1 to TRBJ2-7, with TRBD2 as a possible D gene (6 bases). CDR3 length: 14 residues. Per germline, CDR1 MNHNS and CDR2 SASEGT. V lost 4 bases and J 3 bases, leaving 13 bases between the germline ends. The CDR3 coding sequence is TGTGCCAGCAGTGTCAGTGGCGGGAACTACGAGCAGTACTTC. It translates to CASSVSGGNYEQYF.

Concerning this clone itself: At the DNA level, this CDR3 is encoded by other sequences in the same sample as well. The CDR3 DNA sequence: TGCGCCAGCAGCCTCGGGACAGCCAACACCGGGGAGCTGTTTTTT. This encodes CASSLGTANTGELFF. The chain joins TRBV5-1 to TRBJ2-2; 7 nucleotides align to TRBD1. V shed 4 bases and J 2 bases; nucleotides not matched to a gene: 5. The germline CDR1 and CDR2 sequences are SGHRS and YFSETQ. This CDR3 has 15 amino acids.

On this clone itself: This CDR3 is also generated by other DNA sequences in the sample. This rearrangement joins TRBV18 to TRBJ1-1; D not resolved. Deletions cut 0 bases from V and 5 bases from J, with 10 bases between. Per germline, CDR1 KGHSH and CDR2 LQKENI. The CDR3 covers 14 residues. This CDR3 is CASSPPRGGTEAFF. The CDR3, as DNA: TGTGCCAGCTCACCACCGCGAGGAGGGACTGAAGCTTTCTTT.

This chain joins TRBV30 and TRBJ1-3; D unresolved. The CDR3 is 15 amino acids. CDR1 and CDR2 from the germline V gene are GTSNPN and SVGIG (reference sequence). Trimming stripped 4 bases from V and 2 bases from J, with 15 bases between. The CDR3 region is CAWNGRAGAGNTIYF. The CDR3 DNA is TGTGCCTGGAACGGCCGGGCGGGCGCTGGAAACACCATATATTTT.

Of note for this clone: This sample also contains other DNA sequences that code for the same CDR3. The chain employs TRBV30 and TRBJ1-3; D is unresolved. V lost 5 bases, J lost 0 bases, and 5 bases lay in between. Germline assignment: CDR1 GTSNPN and CDR2 SVGIG (reference sequence). The length of the CDR3 is 12 residues. Here the CDR3 DNA reads TGTGCCTGGGGGAGCTCTGGAAACACCATATATTTT. Amino acids: CAWGSSGNTIYF.

The chain recombines TRBV11-2 with TRBJ2-7; 7 bases match TRBD2. With V trimmed by 1 base and J by 0 bases, 6 bases remained unmatched. The CDR3 totals 16 residues. Germline values: CDR1 SGHAT, CDR2 FQNNGV. CDR3 amino acids: CASSLVAGFNSYEQYF. DNA of the CDR3: TGTGCCAGCAGCTTAGTAGCGGGTTTTAACTCCTACGAGCAGTACTTC.

This clone was seen just once. At the DNA level, this CDR3 is encoded by other sequences in the same sample as well. This chain links TRBV5-6 with TRBJ2-7; 7 positions agree with TRBD1. Germline lookup yields CDR1 SGHDT and CDR2 YYEEEE. The V and J ends lost 0 bases and 1 base, in that order; junction bases with no gene match: 1. CDR3 length equals 14 residues. DNA for the CDR3: TGTGCCAGCAGCTTGGGGGACAGTTCCTACGAGCAGTACTTC. Amino acids: CASSLGDSSYEQYF.

The V call is TRBV5-4, the J call TRBJ1-6; 8 bases are a match to TRBD1. The CDR3 spans 16 residues. V trimming: 4 bases; J trimming: 2 bases; junction bases outside the gene matches: 5. Germline V lookup: CDR1 SGHNT, CDR2 YYREEE (reference sequence). CDR3 sequence reads: CASSQDRATYNSPLHF. In nucleotides, the CDR3 is TGTGCCAGCAGCCAGGACAGGGCCACCTATAATTCACCCCTCCACTTT.

CDR3 region: CASRTTGGNEQYF. The CDR3 DNA follows: TGTGCCAGCAGAACCACAGGGGGCAATGAGCAGTACTTC. The J gene is TRBJ2-7, the V gene TRBV28, with TRBD1 matching over 9 bases. The CDR3 loop spans 13 amino acids. J gave up 7 bases and V 6 bases, and 7 bases lay outside the gene matches. Germline lookup yields CDR1 MDHEN and CDR2 SYDVKM.

The chain uses TRBV18 and TRBJ1-4, with D perhaps TRBD1 (5 bases). The CDR3 is 15 amino acids. Germline V gene data show CDR1 as KGHSH and CDR2 as LQKENI. The ends were cut back, 4 bases at V and 1 base at J, with 10 bases in the middle. CDR3 protein: CASSQQAGTNEKLFF. DNA of the CDR3: TGTGCCAGCTCACAACAGGCGGGAACTAATGAAAAACTGTTTTTT.

This sequence joins TRBV5-4 and TRBJ2-2; D is perhaps TRBD1 or TRBD2 (6 bases each). The V end lost 4 bases, the J end lost 7 bases, and 17 bases lay between the germline ends. CDR3 length: 15 amino acids. In germline, CDR1 is SGHNT, CDR2 YYREEE (reference sequence). For the CDR3, the DNA is TGTGCCAGCAGCAGTATAGGGGGGCAGGGCGGGGAGCTGTTTTTT. Its protein is CASSSIGGQGGELFF. Complete variable domain (other parts from reference TRBV5-4 and TRBJ2-2): ETGVTQSPTHLIKTRGQQVTLRCSSQSGHNTVSWYQQALGQGPQFIFQYYREEENGRGNFPPRFSGLQFPNYSSELNVNALELDDSALYLCASSSIGGQGGELFFGEGSRLTVL.